Listed below are T cell receptor beta chains from one sample, sequenced in a study of cytomegalovirus exposure and HLA in healthy donors. Clones were read by immunoSEQ multiplex PCR, and TCRdb kept only the in-frame ones, dropping some. This sample's clone table lists just under 65,000 clones. Sequenced material: PBMCs. The source is a boy aged 5-17 years in good health and CMV-seronegative. Both conserved end residues are part of each CDR3. The D gene is left open where the match is weak.

TRBD2	TRBV30	TRBJ2-5	CAWSVPRAGGPTQYF	TGTGCCTGGAGTGTCCCGAGAGCGGGGGGGCCTACCCAGTACTTC
.	TRBV7-9	TRBJ2-1	CASSRKTGDEQFF	TGTGCCAGCAGCCGAAAGACGGGGGATGAGCAGTTCTTC
.	TRBV6-1	TRBJ1-2	CASSEAFWTAENYGYTF	TGTGCCAGCAGTGAAGCTTTTTGGACAGCCGAAAACTATGGCTACACCTTC
TRBD2	TRBV7-9	TRBJ2-1	CASSPGTSGRDEQFF	TGTGCCAGCAGCCCCGGGACTAGCGGGAGGGATGAGCAGTTCTTC
TRBD2	TRBV19	TRBJ2-7	CASSTGLAGGRPYEQYF	TGTGCCAGTAGCACGGGACTAGCGGGAGGGAGGCCCTACGAGCAGTACTTC
TRBD1	TRBV6-5	TRBJ1-4	CASSYGDSPNEKLFF	TGTGCCAGCAGTTACGGGGACAGCCCTAATGAAAAACTGTTTTTT
.	TRBV2	TRBJ1-6	CASSVDGRAHSPLHF	TGTGCCAGCAGTGTGGACGGCAGGGCCCACTCACCCCTCCACTTT
TRBD1	TRBV15	TRBJ2-7	CATKQGAYEQYF	TGTGCCACAAAACAGGGGGCCTACGAGCAGTACTTC
TRBD1	TRBV14	TRBJ2-1	CASSQRTGINEQFF	TGTGCCAGCAGCCAAAGGACAGGGATCAATGAGCAGTTCTTC
.	TRBV6-1	TRBJ1-4	CASSEFRVANEKLFF	TGTGCCAGCAGTGAGTTCAGGGTCGCTAATGAAAAACTGTTTTTT
.	TRBV30	TRBJ1-5	CAWTGESFNQPQHF	TGTGCCTGGACCGGGGAGAGTTTCAATCAGCCCCAGCATTTT
.	TRBV6-1	TRBJ2-7	CASSEEGPGPDEQYF	TGTGCCAGCAGTGAAGAAGGTCCAGGGCCCGACGAGCAGTACTTC
TRBD2	TRBV14	TRBJ2-3	CASSQIPELAGYRQYF	TGTGCCAGCAGCCAGATACCGGAACTAGCGGGATATAGGCAGTATTTT